This note documents a single TCR beta chain sequence. Its antigen is not identified. One end of the junction fails to match germline, which may point to a read error. Co-extracted RNA and DNA came from 20-30 mg of unsorted bulk tissue. Per the germline V gene, CDR1 is SQVTM and CDR2 is ANQGSEA. This CDR3 spans 14 amino acids. This sample is part of a study of tumor-infiltrating lymphocytes in primary liver carcinoma. Study-wide points: The study found only about 8-24% of top clones in all five tumor regions.

A constant-region primer served to make TCR beta cDNA from roughly 500 ng total RNA. ARM-PCR, slightly modified, supplied the TCR beta libraries through three nested multiplex PCR rounds. The first two PCR rounds used TRBV1-TRBV30 primers with a Cbeta primer, roughly 10 cycles each. TCRdb re-derived calls from the multiplex PCR reads in MiXCR, one entry per CDR3 protein. This table has 100,000 to 150,000 distinct CDR3 sequences, 50% to 80% appearing once. Sequenced: liver tumor tissue from sampling region 3. Subset here: tumor region T3, left-lateral pole. This sequence was found in a woman aged 55-69 years with primary liver carcinoma and hepatitis B virus infection. The chain has TRBV29-1 and TRBJ2-3; the match to TRBD1 covers 8 bases. The CDR3 is CCAHPRGRVDTQYF. The DNA of the CDR3 is TGCTGCGCACACCCCAGGGGGCGCGTAGATACACAGTATTTT.